This T cell receptor (beta chain) was profiled in a study of blood T cell repertoires in COVID-19 (dated by TCRdb to 2020 to 2022). The study in broad terms: The collaborator samples originated in the United States, Italy and Spain and spanned the acute and convalescent phases of COVID-19. HLA class I and class II types, where available, came from metadata supplied by the sample provider rather than from assay-based typing. Nearly every sample came with metadata listing a de-identified subject ID, COVID-19 status, age in years and sex. Deeply sampled blood TCRbeta repertoires from subjects exposed to, actively infected with, or recovered from COVID-19 were included in the dataset. The repertoires were released in a freely available public database intended as a resource for research on the immune response to SARS-CoV-2. Samples came from the ongoing ImmuneRACE study (first 160 participants) plus 1,254 subjects from 6 global collaborators. The prospective study material was composed of cDNA or gDNA derived from T cells, B-cell-depleted T cells, or PBMCs. What the research found in general, with its limitations: The amount of clinical and demographic metadata varied by source and participant and was provided uncurated.

Each collaborating institution followed its own protocols to collect whole blood in K2EDTA tubes. For TCRbeta analysis, collaborators shipped samples as frozen whole blood, isolated PBMCs, or DNA extracted from either of those sample types. Relative to germline, V is 4 bases shorter and J is 0 bases shorter, with 10 bases between their ends. The CDR3 goes from the cysteine to the phenylalanine over 15 residues. Kept here is only the CDR3 DNA, which spans 45 bases and is read in frame from base 1. CDR1 and CDR2, per the germline V gene, are MDHEN and SYDVKM. This clone was counted once. Which antigen it targets is not known. The record has no base qualities; no much larger clone is one base away. TCRbeta CDR3 regions were amplified from genomic DNA using the immunoSEQ Assay, a bias-controlled multiplex PCR. The published analysis was carried out like this. The number of nucleated cells in each sample was estimated by amplification of reference gene primers within the assay. Sequence reads were collapsed and filtered to measure the absolute abundance of every unique TCRbeta CDR3 rearrangement. Productive Simpson clonality was computed per sample as the square root of Simpson's diversity index over productive rearrangements. The immuneACCESS repertoire file appears here via TCRdb, limited to in-frame rearrangements. These files lack a portion of the clones; in checked studies, under half of the deficit traces to unresolved V genes, and the cause of the others is not known. The DNA gave D and trimming, while V, J and clone size come from that table. The sample contains around 67,000 clones, approximately 85% of them found a single time. The ten top clones hold approximately 35% of the sample.

Sequencing used peripheral blood. This TCR was recovered from an older man with acute or convalescent COVID-19. In this chain, TRBV28 is recombined with TRBJ1-3, and possibly TRBD1, on 6 matching bases. The bases read TGTGCCAGCAGTTCAGGGGCCAGCTCTGGAAACACCATATATTTT. Its protein product is CASSSGASSGNTIYF.